These T cell receptor beta chains were read from a single sample in a study of prognosis after radiotherapy for stage I lung cancer. TCRdb used MiXCR to reprocess the multiplex PCR reads, holding one entry per CDR3 protein. The repertoire holds 25,000 to 30,000 distinct CDR3 sequences, more than 25% seen once, with 12% in the top ten. The input for sequencing was PBMCs, taken before or after stereotactic body radiation therapy (not recorded which). These TCRs come from a donor of 50 years or more with non-small cell lung cancer. The CDR3 runs from the conserved cysteine through the conserved F or W. D genes are given only for firm matches. Clone size is shown for a subset of rows, as once, few, many or a class of expanded clone.

clone_size	v_call	j_call	d_call	cdr3_nt	cdr3_aa
few	TRBV7-9	TRBJ1-4	TRBD1	TGTGCCAGCAGGACTGACAGGGGAAGAGATGAAAAACTGTTTTTT	CASRTDRGRDEKLFF
many	TRBV27	TRBJ2-5	TRBD1	TGTGCCAGCAGTTGGGACAGGGGTGAGACCCAGTACTTC	CASSWDRGETQYF
many	TRBV3-1	TRBJ1-2	.	TGTGCCAGCAGCCAAGGATGGGTCGACGGGGATGCTCACTATGGCTACACCTTC	CASSQGWVDGDAHYGYTF
.	TRBV7-9	TRBJ2-1	.	TGTGCCAGCAGCTTAGGGAGGCTAGCCCCCCCAAGCTCCTACAATGAGCAGTTCTTC	CASSLGRLAPPSSYNEQFF
many	TRBV4-1	TRBJ2-2	TRBD1	TGCGCCAGCAGCCAACAACAGGGGGTCTACACCGGGGAGCTGTTTTTT	CASSQQQGVYTGELFF
many	TRBV15	TRBJ2-6	.	TGTGCCACCAGCAGGGACAGAGCCTCTGGGGCCAACGTCCTGACTTTC	CATSRDRASGANVLTF
.	TRBV5-1	TRBJ1-6	.	TGCGCCAGCAGCTTGCAAGGGGGAGATTCACCCCTCCACTTT	CASSLQGGDSPLHF
many	TRBV11-3	TRBJ2-1	.	TGTGCCAGCAGTCTCAATCAGGGAAATGAGCAGTTCTTC	CASSLNQGNEQFF
many	TRBV19	TRBJ1-1	.	TGTGCCAGTAGGACGGGCCCGGGAACTGAAGCTTTCTTT	CASRTGPGTEAFF
many	TRBV14	TRBJ1-2	.	TGTGCCAGCAGCCAAGACCAGACTTATGGCTACACCTTC	CASSQDQTYGYTF
few	TRBV24-1	TRBJ1-3	.	TGTGCCACCAGTGGGGGGGACACCATATATTTT	CATSGGDTIYF
.	TRBV15	TRBJ2-2	.	TGTGCCACCATCAGATATACGACGGCAGGGGAGCTGTTTTTT	CATIRYTTAGELFF
.	TRBV7-2	TRBJ2-7	.	TGTGCCAGCAGCCTAGCGACAACCTACGAGCAGTACTTC	CASSLATTYEQYF
.	TRBV6-1	TRBJ1-1	TRBD1	TGTGCCAGCAACACCCCTAAGGGGGCACGTGTAAACACTGAAGCTTTCTTT	CASNTPKGARVNTEAFF
many	TRBV6-1	TRBJ2-5	.	TGTGCCAGCAGGAGGACAAGCCCAAGGGTGCAAGAGACCCAGTACTTC	CASRRTSPRVQETQYF
medium-sized	TRBV5-1	TRBJ2-2	.	TGCGCCAGCAGCCAGACGGTAACCGGGGAGCTGTTTTTT	CASSQTVTGELFF
many	TRBV7-2	TRBJ1-6	TRBD1	TGTGCCAGCAGCTTAGCATCAAGACAGGGACGGTCACCCCTCCACTTT	CASSLASRQGRSPLHF
medium-sized	TRBV5-1	TRBJ1-6	.	TGCGCCAGCAGCTTGGCCTGGGGATCACCCCTCCACTTT	CASSLAWGSPLHF
.	TRBV27	TRBJ1-2	TRBD1	TGTGCCAGCAGAAATCGGGACAGGGGGCTTGAGGGCTATGGCTACACCTTC	CASRNRDRGLEGYGYTF
.	TRBV5-8	TRBJ2-4	.	TGTGCCAGCAGCTTCGGGGACGGGAAAAACATTCAGTACTTC	CASSFGDGKNIQYF
many	TRBV3-1	TRBJ2-1	.	TGTGCCAGCAGCCTTTCGGGATACGATGAGCAGTTCTTC	CASSLSGYDEQFF
many	TRBV19	TRBJ2-5	.	TGTGCCAGTAGTCCCGCAGGACCACAAGAGACCCAGTACTTC	CASSPAGPQETQYF
many	TRBV28	TRBJ1-5	.	TGTGCCAGCAGCGCCACCCTAGGGTCCAATCAGCCCCAGCATTTT	CASSATLGSNQPQHF
many	TRBV9	TRBJ2-3	TRBD2	TGTGCCGGCTCCGGGACTATAAAGACAGATACGCAGTATTTT	CAGSGTIKTDTQYF
once	TRBV11-2	TRBJ2-1	TRBD2	TGTGCCAGCAGCATCAACCTAGCGGGAGGGTCCTACAATGAGCAGTTCTTC	CASSINLAGGSYNEQFF
many	TRBV25-1	TRBJ2-3	TRBD2	TGTGCCAGCAGTGAACTAGCGGGCGCCACAGATACGCAGTATTTT	CASSELAGATDTQYF
.	TRBV6-1	TRBJ2-3	TRBD2	TGTGCCAGTTACTCTTCTAGCGGGGGCCGTGGGGATACGCAGTATTTT	CASYSSSGGRGDTQYF
many	TRBV16	TRBJ2-1	TRBD2	TGTGCCAGCAGCCTAAGCGGGAACCCCGCTTTGGAGCAGTTCTTC	CASSLSGNPALEQFF
many	TRBV28	TRBJ2-3	TRBD1	TGTGCCAGCAGTTTTCCTCTTTCGGCAGGGGGCTTAGTCCGTGGCACAGATACGCAGTATTTT	CASSFPLSAGGLVRGTDTQYF
.	TRBV6-1	TRBJ2-5	TRBD1	TGTGCCAGCAAATTCCAGGGGGCAGAGGACCAGTACTTC	CASKFQGAEDQYF
many	TRBV28	TRBJ2-1	.	TGTGCCAGCAGCCGATATGTGGGTGAGCAGTTCTTC	CASSRYVGEQFF
many	TRBV9	TRBJ1-2	.	TGTGCCAGCAGCGTAGAACGGGAGGGGCCCCGGAATATCTACACCTTC	CASSVEREGPRNIYTF
many	TRBV4-1	TRBJ1-1	TRBD1	TGCGCCAGCAGCAGAACAGGGGTGAACACTGAAGCTTTCTTT	CASSRTGVNTEAFF
many	TRBV18	TRBJ2-3	TRBD1	TGTGCCAGCTCACCCCTAATCGGACAGGGTACAGATACGCAGTATTTT	CASSPLIGQGTDTQYF
many	TRBV18	TRBJ2-1	TRBD2	TGTGCCAGCTCACCGGCTGCGGGAGGGCCAAATGAGCAGTTCTTC	CASSPAAGGPNEQFF
.	TRBV10-3	TRBJ2-7	TRBD2	TGTGCCATCAGTGAATCTAGCGGGAGTTACGAGCAGTACTTC	CAISESSGSYEQYF
many	TRBV6-1	TRBJ2-7	.	TGTGCCAGCAAAGGGGTATCCTACGAGCAGTACTTC	CASKGVSYEQYF
many	TRBV10-3	TRBJ2-7	.	TGTGCCATCAGTGCCATGGGGGATAGCGGCTACGAGCAGTACTTC	CAISAMGDSGYEQYF
many	TRBV15	TRBJ1-2	.	TGTGCCACCAGCCTAGGGAGCTATGGCTACACCTTC	CATSLGSYGYTF
many	TRBV24-1	TRBJ2-1	TRBD2	TGTGCCACCAGTGATTTGGGGGGGGAAGATGAGCAGTTCTTC	CATSDLGGEDEQFF
medium-sized	TRBV27	TRBJ2-3	TRBD1	TGTGCCAGCAGTTCGGACAGGGGGGCAGATACGCAGTATTTT	CASSSDRGADTQYF
.	TRBV9	TRBJ2-3	TRBD1	TGTGCCAGCAGCGAGGGACAGAGTGAGAGCAAAGATACGCAGTATTTT	CASSEGQSESKDTQYF